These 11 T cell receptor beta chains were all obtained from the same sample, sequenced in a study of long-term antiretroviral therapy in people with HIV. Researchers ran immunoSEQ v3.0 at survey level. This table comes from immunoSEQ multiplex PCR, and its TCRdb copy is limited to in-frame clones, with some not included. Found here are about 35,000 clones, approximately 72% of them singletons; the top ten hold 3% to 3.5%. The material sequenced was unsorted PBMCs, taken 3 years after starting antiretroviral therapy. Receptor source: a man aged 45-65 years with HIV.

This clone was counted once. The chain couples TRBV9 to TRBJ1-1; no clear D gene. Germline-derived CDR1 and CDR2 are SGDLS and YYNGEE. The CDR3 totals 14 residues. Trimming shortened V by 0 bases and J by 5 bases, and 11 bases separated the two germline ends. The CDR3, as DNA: TGTGCCAGCAGCGTAGACAGCTCTAGTACTGAAGCTTTCTTT. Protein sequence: CASSVDSSSTEAFF.

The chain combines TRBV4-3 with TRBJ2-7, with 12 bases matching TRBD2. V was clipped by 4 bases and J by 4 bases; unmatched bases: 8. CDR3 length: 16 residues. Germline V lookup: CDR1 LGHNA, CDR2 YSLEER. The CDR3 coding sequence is TGCGCCAGCAGCCCCCGAGGGACTAGCGGGTCTTACGAGCAGTACTTC. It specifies CASSPRGTSGSYEQYF.

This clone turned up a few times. The CDR3 bases are TGTGCCAGCAGTTACTCGCACCGACCCAACTATGGCTACACCTTC. Translating gives CASSYSHRPNYGYTF. The rearrangement joins TRBV6-5 to TRBJ1-2, with no clear D. The CDR3 extends over 15 amino acids. Germline CDR1 and CDR2: MNHEY and SVGAGI. The V end lost 0 bases, the J end lost 2 bases, and 10 bases lay between the germline ends.

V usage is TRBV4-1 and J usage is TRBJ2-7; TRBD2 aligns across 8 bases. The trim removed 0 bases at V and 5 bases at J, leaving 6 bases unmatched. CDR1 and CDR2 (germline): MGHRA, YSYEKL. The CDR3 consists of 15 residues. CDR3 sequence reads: CASSQDFPGGNEQYF. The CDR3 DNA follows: TGCGCCAGCAGCCAAGATTTCCCGGGGGGGAACGAGCAGTACTTC.

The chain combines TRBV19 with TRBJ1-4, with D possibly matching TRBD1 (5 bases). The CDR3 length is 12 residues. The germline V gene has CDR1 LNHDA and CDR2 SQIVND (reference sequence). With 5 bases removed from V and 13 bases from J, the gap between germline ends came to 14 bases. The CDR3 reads CASSVGGTRLFF. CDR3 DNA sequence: TGTGCCAGTAGTGTCGGGGGGACTAGACTGTTTTTT.

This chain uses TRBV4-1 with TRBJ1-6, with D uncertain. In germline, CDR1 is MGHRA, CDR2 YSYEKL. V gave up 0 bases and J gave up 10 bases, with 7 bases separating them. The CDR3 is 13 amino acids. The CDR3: CASSQDWNSPLHF. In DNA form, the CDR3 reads TGCGCCAGCAGCCAAGATTGGAACTCACCCCTCCACTTT.

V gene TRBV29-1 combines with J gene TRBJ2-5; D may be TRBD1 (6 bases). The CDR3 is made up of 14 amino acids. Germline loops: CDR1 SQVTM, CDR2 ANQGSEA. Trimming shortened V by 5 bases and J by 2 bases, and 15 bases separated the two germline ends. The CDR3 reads CSVRGDTSQETQYF. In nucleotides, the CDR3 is TGCAGCGTTCGTGGGGACACCTCTCAAGAGACCCAGTACTTC.

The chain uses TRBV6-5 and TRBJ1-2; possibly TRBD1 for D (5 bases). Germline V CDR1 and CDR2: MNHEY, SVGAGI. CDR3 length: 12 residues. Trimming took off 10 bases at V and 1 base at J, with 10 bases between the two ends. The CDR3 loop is CATVGGNYGYTF. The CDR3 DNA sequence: TGTGCCACAGTGGGGGGTAACTATGGCTACACCTTC.

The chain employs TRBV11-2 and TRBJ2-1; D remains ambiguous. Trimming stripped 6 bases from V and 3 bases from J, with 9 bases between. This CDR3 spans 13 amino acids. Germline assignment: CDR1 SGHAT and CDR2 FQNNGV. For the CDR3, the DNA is TGTGCCAGCAGACGAACGGGCTACAATGAGCAGTTCTTC. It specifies CASRRTGYNEQFF.

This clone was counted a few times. The DNA for the CDR3 is TGTGCCAGCAGCCTTCAGGGAAGGGACTATGGCTACACCTTC. This gives the protein CASSLQGRDYGYTF. The V and J genes are TRBV4-2 and TRBJ1-2; D perhaps matches TRBD1 (5 bases). Trimming pared 4 bases from V and 3 bases from J, leaving 12 bases between. Per germline, CDR1 LGHNA and CDR2 YNFKEQ. The CDR3 sequence is 14 residues long.

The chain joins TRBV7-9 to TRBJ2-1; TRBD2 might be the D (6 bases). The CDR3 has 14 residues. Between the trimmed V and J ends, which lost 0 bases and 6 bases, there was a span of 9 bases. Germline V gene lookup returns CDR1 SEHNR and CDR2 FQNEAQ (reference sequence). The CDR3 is CASSLARLGNEQFF. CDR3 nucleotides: TGTGCCAGCAGCTTAGCGCGACTAGGCAATGAGCAGTTCTTC.